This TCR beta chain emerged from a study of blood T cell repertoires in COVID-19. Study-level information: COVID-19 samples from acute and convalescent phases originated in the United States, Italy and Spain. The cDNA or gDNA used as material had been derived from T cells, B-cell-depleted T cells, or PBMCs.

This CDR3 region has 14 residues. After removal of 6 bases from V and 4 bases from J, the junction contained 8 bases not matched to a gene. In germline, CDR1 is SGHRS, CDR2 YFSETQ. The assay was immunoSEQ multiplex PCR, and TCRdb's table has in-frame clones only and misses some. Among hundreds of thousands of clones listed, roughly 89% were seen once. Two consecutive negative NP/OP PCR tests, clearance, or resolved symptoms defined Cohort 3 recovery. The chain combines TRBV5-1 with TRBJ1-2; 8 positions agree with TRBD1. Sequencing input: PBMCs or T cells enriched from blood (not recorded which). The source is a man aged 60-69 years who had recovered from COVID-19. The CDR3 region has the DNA TGCGCCAGCACTCAGGGGGCGGGAAGCTATGGCTACACCTTC. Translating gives CASTQGAGSYGYTF.